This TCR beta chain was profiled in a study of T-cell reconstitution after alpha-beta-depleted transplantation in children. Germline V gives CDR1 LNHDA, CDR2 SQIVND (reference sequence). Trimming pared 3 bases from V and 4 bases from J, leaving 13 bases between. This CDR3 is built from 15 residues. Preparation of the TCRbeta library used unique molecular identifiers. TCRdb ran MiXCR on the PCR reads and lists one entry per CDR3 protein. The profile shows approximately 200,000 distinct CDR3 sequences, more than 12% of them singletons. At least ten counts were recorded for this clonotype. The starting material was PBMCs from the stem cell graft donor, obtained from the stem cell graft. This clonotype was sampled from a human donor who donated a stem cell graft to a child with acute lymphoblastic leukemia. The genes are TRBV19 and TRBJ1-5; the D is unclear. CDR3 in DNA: TGTGCCAGTAGTATCTCAAGTGTGGCGAATCAGCCCCAGCATTTT. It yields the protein CASSISSVANQPQHF.